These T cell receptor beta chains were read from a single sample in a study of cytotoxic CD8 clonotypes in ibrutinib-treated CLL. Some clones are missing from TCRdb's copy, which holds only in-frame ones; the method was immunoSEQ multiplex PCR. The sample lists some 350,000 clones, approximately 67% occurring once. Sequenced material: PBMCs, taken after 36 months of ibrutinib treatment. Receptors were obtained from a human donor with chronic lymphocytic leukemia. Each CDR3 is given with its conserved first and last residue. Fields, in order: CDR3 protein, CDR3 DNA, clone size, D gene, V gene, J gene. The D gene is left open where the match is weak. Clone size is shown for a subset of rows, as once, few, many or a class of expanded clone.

CASKDRGPFDGYTF,TGTGCCAGCAAAGACAGGGGGCCCTTTGATGGCTACACCTTC,few,TRBD1,TRBV6-5,TRBJ1-2
CASSIANTGELFF,TGTGCCAGCAGCATAGCGAACACCGGGGAGCTGTTTTTT,-,-,TRBV9,TRBJ2-2
CASSGRDRPYGYTF,TGTGCCAGCAGCGGGCGGGACAGGCCGTATGGCTACACCTTC,-,TRBD1,TRBV5-6,TRBJ1-2
CASSEFGRGPEAFF,TGCGCCAGCAGTGAGTTCGGCAGGGGCCCAGAAGCTTTCTTT,few,-,TRBV10-1,TRBJ1-1
CASSHLPGQGARKLFF,TGCGCCAGCAGCCACCTACCAGGACAGGGGGCTCGAAAACTGTTTTTT,-,TRBD1,TRBV4-1,TRBJ1-4
CASSPQANRGLGDTQYF,TGTGCCAGCAGTCCCCAGGCAAACAGGGGGCTGGGGGATACGCAGTATTTT,once,TRBD1,TRBV28,TRBJ2-3
CASSVMGNTEAFF,TGTGCCAGCAGCGTAATGGGGAACACTGAAGCTTTCTTT,-,-,TRBV9,TRBJ1-1
CSVKVRLAGGPSSYNEQFF,TGCAGCGTTAAAGTTCGACTAGCGGGAGGCCCCAGCTCCTACAATGAGCAGTTCTTC,-,TRBD2,TRBV29-1,TRBJ2-1
CASSVGTPLSNQPQHF,TGCGCCAGCAGTGTAGGGACTCCCCTAAGCAATCAGCCCCAGCATTTT,-,-,TRBV10-1,TRBJ1-5
CASSLRMQGTQYF,TGTGCCAGCAGTCTAAGGATGCAGGGGACCCAGTACTTC,-,-,TRBV28,TRBJ2-5
CASSYLNRYQETQYF,TGTGCCAGCAGTTACCTAAACCGGTACCAAGAGACCCAGTACTTC,-,-,TRBV6-5,TRBJ2-5
CASSFGTRNEQFF,TGTGCCAGCAGCTTCGGGACTCGCAATGAGCAGTTCTTC,-,-,TRBV11-3,TRBJ2-1
CASSPSHSGNTIYF,TGTGCCAGCAGCCCATCCCACTCTGGAAACACCATATATTTT,-,-,TRBV2,TRBJ1-3
CASSIRTANQPQHF,TGTGCCAGTAGTATTAGGACAGCAAATCAGCCCCAGCATTTT,many,-,TRBV19,TRBJ1-5
CASTFLAGGPDTQYF,TGTGCCAGCACCTTCTTAGCGGGGGGGCCAGATACGCAGTATTTT,-,TRBD2,TRBV7-9,TRBJ2-3
CSVEGAEQYF,TGCAGCGTTGAAGGTGCAGAGCAGTACTTC,-,-,TRBV29-1,TRBJ2-7
CTSSQGGGSSYEQYF,TGCACCAGCAGCCAAGGGGGCGGGAGCTCCTACGAGCAGTACTTC,-,-,TRBV1,TRBJ2-7
CASRNLAGGPTNYNEQFF,TGCGCCAGCAGGAATCTAGCGGGAGGGCCTACGAATTACAATGAGCAGTTCTTC,few,TRBD2,TRBV4-1,TRBJ2-1
CASSVQETQYF,TGTGCCAGCTCGGTCCAAGAGACCCAGTACTTC,few,-,TRBV2,TRBJ2-5
CASSLAETGTYGYTF,TGTGCCAGCAGCTTAGCGGAGACAGGGACCTATGGCTACACCTTC,-,TRBD1,TRBV7-8,TRBJ1-2
CASSQAWTNNEQFF,TGCGCCAGCAGCCAAGCTTGGACTAACAATGAGCAGTTCTTC,-,-,TRBV4-1,TRBJ2-1
CASSPKEGTEAFF,TGTGCCAGCTCACCAAAGGAGGGCACTGAAGCTTTCTTT,-,-,TRBV18,TRBJ1-1
CSVVVGREGVASETF,TGCAGCGTTGTAGTAGGGCGGGAGGGAGTAGCGTCGGAAACCTTC,-,-,TRBV29-1,TRBJ1-2
CASSLPSPGGYTF,TGTGCCAGCAGCCTCCCCTCCCCCGGGGGCTACACCTTC,-,-,TRBV7-2,TRBJ1-2
CASSLERDRGDTQYF,TGTGCCAGCAGCTTGGAGAGAGACAGGGGGGATACGCAGTATTTT,-,TRBD1,TRBV5-6,TRBJ2-3
CASTKGANTGELFF,TGCGCCAGCACGAAGGGCGCGAACACCGGGGAGCTGTTTTTT,-,-,TRBV10-1,TRBJ2-2
CASRGQGAQEQYF,TGTGCCAGCAGAGGACAGGGGGCTCAAGAGCAGTACTTC,-,TRBD1,TRBV2,TRBJ2-7
CAVNRDNSVEQYF,TGTGCCGTCAACCGGGACAATTCGGTCGAGCAGTACTTC,-,-,TRBV10-3,TRBJ2-7
CSVVEREGYNEQFF,TGCAGCGTTGTCGAGCGGGAGGGGTACAATGAGCAGTTCTTC,-,TRBD2,TRBV29-1,TRBJ2-1
CATSSPSGLNEQFF,TGTGCCACCAGCAGCCCTAGCGGGCTCAATGAGCAGTTCTTC,few,TRBD2,TRBV15,TRBJ2-1
CASSPRDRRTYGYTF,TGTGCCAGCAGCCCCAGGGACAGACGTACCTATGGCTACACCTTC,-,TRBD1,TRBV14,TRBJ1-2
CASSQEANRETQYF,TGTGCCAGCAGCCAAGAAGCAAATCGAGAGACCCAGTACTTC,-,-,TRBV7-9,TRBJ2-5
CASSAKGGSPPWELFF,TGTGCCAGCAGCGCCAAAGGGGGGTCCCCCCCCTGGGAGCTGTTTTTT,-,-,TRBV9,TRBJ2-2
CASSPGRYPPRGYTF,TGTGCCAGCTCACCGGGGAGGTATCCACCCAGGGGCTACACCTTC,-,-,TRBV18,TRBJ1-2
CASSFLGRHEQYF,TGTGCCAGCAGTTTTCTCGGAAGGCACGAGCAGTACTTC,once,-,TRBV27,TRBJ2-7
CASSYPGQGHYGYTF,TGTGCCAGCAGTTACCCAGGACAGGGACACTATGGCTACACCTTC,few,TRBD1,TRBV6-6,TRBJ1-2
CAIRWGQGTYEQYF,TGTGCCATCCGGTGGGGACAGGGTACCTACGAGCAGTACTTC,-,TRBD1,TRBV10-3,TRBJ2-7
CAISERPPWATEAFF,TGTGCCATCAGCGAAAGACCGCCATGGGCCACTGAAGCTTTCTTT,once,-,TRBV10-3,TRBJ1-1
CAISESGGTGTREQYF,TGTGCCATCAGTGAGTCGGGGGGGACAGGGACTCGGGAGCAGTACTTC,-,TRBD1,TRBV10-3,TRBJ2-7
CASSRIQGVGELFF,TGTGCCAGCTCAAGGATACAGGGAGTCGGGGAGCTGTTTTTT,few,-,TRBV18,TRBJ2-2
CASSQPQGKNTEAFF,TGCGCCAGCAGCCAACCACAGGGGAAGAACACTGAAGCTTTCTTT,few,TRBD1,TRBV4-1,TRBJ1-1
CASRDRAAGNTIYF,TGCGCCAGCAGAGACAGGGCCGCTGGAAACACCATATATTTT,many,TRBD1,TRBV5-1,TRBJ1-3
CASSITLSNEKLFF,TGTGCCAGTAGTATAACCCTTAGTAATGAAAAACTGTTTTTT,-,-,TRBV19,TRBJ1-4
CASSQHQGVSSYNSPLHF,TGCGCCAGCAGCCAACACCAGGGGGTTAGCTCCTATAATTCACCCCTCCACTTT,-,TRBD1,TRBV4-1,TRBJ1-6
CASSRQYNEQFF,TGCGCCAGCAGCCGACAGTACAATGAGCAGTTCTTC,-,-,TRBV5-1,TRBJ2-1
CSVGAIYEQYF,TGCAGCGTTGGGGCGATATACGAGCAGTACTTC,-,-,TRBV29-1,TRBJ2-7
CASSGLYYEQYF,TGTGCCAGCAGTGGACTATACTACGAGCAGTACTTC,once,-,TRBV2,TRBJ2-7
CASSPLRRSGNTIYF,TGTGCCAGCAGCCCTTTACGGAGATCTGGAAACACCATATATTTT,few,-,TRBV7-2,TRBJ1-3
CASSFGGALYEQYF,TGTGCCAGCAGCTTCGGGGGGGCCCTCTACGAGCAGTACTTC,-,TRBD2,TRBV11-2,TRBJ2-7
CASSQGRMGQGNEQYF,TGCGCCAGCAGCCAAGGTCGGATGGGACAGGGAAACGAGCAGTACTTC,-,TRBD1,TRBV4-1,TRBJ2-7
CASSYHGTSAPQHF,TGTGCCAGCAGTTACCACGGGACATCCGCCCCCCAGCATTTT,-,-,TRBV6-6,TRBJ1-5
CASSLGQNNYGYTF,TGCGCCAGCAGCTTAGGACAGAATAACTATGGCTACACCTTC,-,-,TRBV5-1,TRBJ1-2
CASSPWGGGQPQHF,TGTGCCAGCAGCCCTTGGGGGGGCGGTCAGCCCCAGCATTTT,-,-,TRBV9,TRBJ1-5
CASSQEAASGETQYF,TGCGCCAGCAGCCAAGAAGCGGCTAGTGGAGAGACCCAGTACTTC,-,-,TRBV4-3,TRBJ2-5
CASNGDQETQYF,TGTGCCAGCAACGGTGACCAAGAGACCCAGTACTTC,-,-,TRBV28,TRBJ2-5
CAIRTSGSNTGELFF,TGTGCCATCCGGACTAGCGGGAGTAACACCGGGGAGCTGTTTTTT,once,TRBD2,TRBV10-3,TRBJ2-2
CASSLSSGRYEQYF,TGCGCCAGCAGCTTGTCTAGCGGACGCTACGAGCAGTACTTC,-,TRBD2,TRBV5-1,TRBJ2-7
CASSLVRGETQYF,TGTGCCAGCAGCTTAGTACGGGGTGAGACCCAGTACTTC,-,-,TRBV7-2,TRBJ2-5